The rows below give T cell receptor beta chains drawn from one sample of a study of T cells expressing NK-cell markers. TCRdb reanalyzed the 5' RACE reads, giving one entry per CDR3 protein sequence and no DNA. This sample's table has fewer than 550,000 distinct CDR3 sequences. The sample comprised blood T cells: a sorted CD56 or NKG2C T cell subset, CD4+ or CD8+ T cells, or bulk PBMC T cells (not recorded which). These receptors were taken from a woman aged 50 to 60 in good health. Each CDR3 is given with its conserved first and last residue.

CDR3: CSARRGDTEAFF
J: TRBJ1-1
V: TRBV20-1

CDR3: CASSPGQGGYTF
J: TRBJ1-2
V: TRBV5-1

CDR3: CATSRDTGPGANVLTF
J: TRBJ2-6
V: TRBV15

CDR3: CASSPGSEGEKLFF
J: TRBJ1-4
V: TRBV7-9

CDR3: CASSPPGTSGSTDTQYF
J: TRBJ2-3
V: TRBV7-9

CDR3: CASSLKKAQYF
J: TRBJ2-5
V: TRBV12-3/TRBV12-4

CDR3: CASSLAGLLEGEQFF
J: TRBJ2-1
V: TRBV5-1

CDR3: CSVNSGFGTDTQYF
J: TRBJ2-3
V: TRBV20-1

CDR3: CASSWGRRDRVTDTQYF
J: TRBJ2-3
V: TRBV5-5

CDR3: CSASLREGFRETQYF
J: TRBJ2-5
V: TRBV20-1

CDR3: CSARGIDSSYNEQFF
J: TRBJ2-1
V: TRBV20-1

CDR3: CATSDLGAFQPQHF
J: TRBJ1-5
V: TRBV24-1

CDR3: CSALRGGRGDEQFF
J: TRBJ2-1
V: TRBV20-1

CDR3: CATSTNQGTPGDIQYF
J: TRBJ2-4
V: TRBV15

CDR3: CASVSGRTQYF
J: TRBJ2-5
V: TRBV30

CDR3: CASRDSGIGKLFF
J: TRBJ1-4
V: TRBV27

CDR3: CASRSVFSNQPQHF
J: TRBJ1-5
V: TRBV6-5

CDR3: CSAPFVSGFVSTDTQYF
J: TRBJ2-3
V: TRBV29-1

CDR3: CSARLTLSETQYF
J: TRBJ2-5
V: TRBV20-1

CDR3: CSAWSGDGGYTF
J: TRBJ1-2
V: TRBV29-1

CDR3: CASSFHGQGLNEQFF
J: TRBJ2-1
V: TRBV5-1

CDR3: CASSLGGGTHNEQFF
J: TRBJ2-1
V: TRBV5-1

CDR3: CASRGTSARAGELFF
J: TRBJ2-2
V: TRBV6-1

CDR3: CASSPVRGEYEQYF
J: TRBJ2-7
V: TRBV5-1

CDR3: CASSTPGGTDTQYF
J: TRBJ2-3
V: TRBV13

CDR3: CASSLEGSLTDTQYF
J: TRBJ2-3
V: TRBV5-1

CDR3: CASSDLDGWNIQYF
J: TRBJ2-4
V: TRBV25-1

CDR3: CASSAVSTEAFF
J: TRBJ1-1
V: TRBV5-1

CDR3: CASERRPGLDNEQFF
J: TRBJ2-1
V: TRBV25-1

CDR3: CASSQDSGLSTDTQYF
J: TRBJ2-3
V: TRBV4-1

CDR3: CASSRGRNAYNEQFF
J: TRBJ2-1
V: TRBV3-1

CDR3: CASSEATVRDNEQFF
J: TRBJ2-1
V: TRBV2

CDR3: CASSLLPSYEQYF
J: TRBJ2-7
V: TRBV7-7

CDR3: CASSFFDRGLSGNTIYF
J: TRBJ1-3
V: TRBV11-2

CDR3: CASSQFPGTSVGSYEQYF
J: TRBJ2-7
V: TRBV3-1

CDR3: CASRSSRAVPTDTQYF
J: TRBJ2-3
V: TRBV28

CDR3: CASSPITMRSSYEQYF
J: TRBJ2-7
V: TRBV11-2

CDR3: CASSVRGLQTDTQYF
J: TRBJ2-3
V: TRBV6-1

CDR3: CASSLSGASPRNTQYF
J: TRBJ2-3
V: TRBV7-9

CDR3: CASSFGDRDTGELFF
J: TRBJ2-2
V: TRBV27

CDR3: CASSLRGSRTGRKFF
J: TRBJ2-1
V: TRBV12-3/TRBV12-4

CDR3: CSVVRTPPKDEQFF
J: TRBJ2-1
V: TRBV29-1

CDR3: CASSYTNLPGLATDEQYF
J: TRBJ2-7
V: TRBV6-5

CDR3: CASRVGGQLFF
J: TRBJ1-4
V: TRBV2

CDR3: CAIGQGVEKLFF
J: TRBJ1-4
V: TRBV10-3

CDR3: CASSTGQGGLGTEAFF
J: TRBJ1-1
V: TRBV4-2

CDR3: CASRGTTNTGELFF
J: TRBJ2-2
V: TRBV9

CDR3: CASRAQGAGGYTF
J: TRBJ1-2
V: TRBV7-9

CDR3: CATSMRQGRYGYTF
J: TRBJ1-2
V: TRBV15

CDR3: CASRAGGPRTGELFF
J: TRBJ2-2
V: TRBV12-3/TRBV12-4

CDR3: CASKSQGSSYEQYF
J: TRBJ2-7
V: TRBV2

CDR3: CASSLYRGGPDSYNEQFF
J: TRBJ2-1
V: TRBV12-3/TRBV12-4

CDR3: CSASRGGGGSNGRPSPLHF
J: TRBJ1-6
V: TRBV20-1

CDR3: CASSLYRNVGATNTEAFF
J: TRBJ1-1
V: TRBV12-3/TRBV12-4

CDR3: CASPEPGTGTYEQYF
J: TRBJ2-7
V: TRBV27

CDR3: CASSLTSGAGADTQYF
J: TRBJ2-3
V: TRBV5-1